One sample yielded the 30 T cell receptor beta chains listed below, sequenced in a study of blood T cell repertoires in COVID-19. Using immunoSEQ multiplex PCR, the repertoire was profiled, and TCRdb retains in-frame clones only, with some absent. Found here are 150,000 or so clones, roughly 89% of them singletons; the top ten hold almost 6%. Sample: PBMCs or T cells enriched from blood (not recorded which). These receptors were obtained from a woman in her forties or fifties who had been exposed to COVID-19.

The chain combines TRBV11-3 with TRBJ2-3; no clear D. Trimming took 3 bases from V and 1 from J, leaving 5 bases between them. This CDR3 has 13 amino acids. Germline V lookup: CDR1 SGHNT, CDR2 YENEEA. The CDR3 loop reads CASSFSGTDTQYF. CDR3 DNA sequence: TGTGCCAGCAGCTTCTCTGGCACAGATACGCAGTATTTT.

This sequence joins TRBV12-3 or TRBV12-4 and TRBJ1-2; D might be TRBD1 (5 bases). The CDR3 contains 13 residues. The V and J ends lost 6 bases and 4 bases respectively, with 12 bases between them. The CDR3 DNA follows: TGTGCCAGCAGGGGGCGGCCGGGCTATGGCTACACCTTC. Amino acid sequence: CASRGRPGYGYTF.

The gene calls are TRBV10-3 and TRBJ1-1; the match to TRBD1 covers 7 bases. This CDR3 region has 14 residues. Germline V gene data show CDR1 as ENHRY and CDR2 as SYGVKD. Trimming took 4 bases from V and 3 from J; bases not matched to a gene: 5. The DNA of the CDR3 is TGTGCCATCAGTGCAGCCGGGACAGACACTGAAGCTTTCTTT. This sequence encodes CAISAAGTDTEAFF.

The CDR3 sequence is CASSVGQGANSPLHF. The CDR3 region has the DNA TGTGCCAGCAGCGTTGGACAGGGGGCGAATTCACCCCTCCACTTT. The V gene is TRBV11-2, the J gene TRBJ1-6, with 11 bases lining up with TRBD1. Germline V lookup: CDR1 SGHAT, CDR2 FQNNGV. V dropped 5 bases and J dropped 7; count of bases not matched to a gene: 4. This CDR3 contains 15 residues.

The DNA of the CDR3 is TGCGCCAGCAGTAAACAGGGGGCAATCTACGAGCAGTACTTC. It yields the protein CASSKQGAIYEQYF. V is TRBV10-1 and J is TRBJ2-7; 9 nucleotides line up with TRBD1. Germline CDR1 WNHNN, CDR2 SYGVQD (reference sequence). The CDR3 extends over 14 amino acids. V lost 5 bases and J lost 3; bases outside the gene matches: 5.

V gene TRBV9 combines with J gene TRBJ2-2; possibly TRBD2 for D (6 bases). CDR1 is SGDLS, CDR2 YYNGEE, per germline. The length of the CDR3 is 17 residues. V gave up 2 bases and J gave up 0 bases, with 14 bases separating them. CDR3 DNA sequence: TGTGCCAGCAGCGTCCCCTCGGGGGAGTCGAACACCGGGGAGCTGTTTTTT. Protein: CASSVPSGESNTGELFF.

This clone was observed once. This sequence joins TRBV13 and TRBJ1-3, with TRBD1 as a possible D gene (5 bases). From germline, CDR1 is PRHDT and CDR2 FYEKMQ (reference sequence). The V gene lost 5 bases and the J gene lost 2 bases, with 16 bases spanning the gap. The CDR3 has 16 residues. CDR3 sequence (DNA): TGTGCCAGCAGCCCAAAACCAGGGAAAACTGGAAACACCATATATTTT. Encoded protein: CASSPKPGKTGNTIYF.

J is TRBJ1-4 and V is TRBV30, with D unresolved. V was pared by 4 bases and J by 7 bases, with 19 bases between. The CDR3 is 15 amino acids. Germline lookup yields CDR1 GTSNPN and CDR2 SVGIG (reference sequence). The CDR3: CAWNPLFGLTEKLFF. The CDR3 DNA is TGTGCCTGGAACCCCTTATTCGGACTCACTGAAAAACTGTTTTTT.

The chain employs TRBV24-1 and TRBJ2-2; TRBD1 agrees at 9 bases. This CDR3 comprises 16 residues. Losses at the gene ends were 4 bases for V and 3 bases for J; bases not matched to a gene: 5. Per the germline V gene, CDR1 is KGHDR and CDR2 is SFDVKD. The CDR3, as DNA: TGTGCCACCAGTGAAGCCGGGACAGGGCACACCGGGGAGCTGTTTTTT. This codes for CATSEAGTGHTGELFF.

This sequence joins TRBV14 and TRBJ1-2; TRBD1 is a possible D gene (5 bases). Germline V gene data show CDR1 as SGHDN and CDR2 as FVKESK. The CDR3 covers 15 residues. The ends were cut back, 1 base at V and 4 bases at J, with 13 bases in the middle. CDR3 in amino acids: CASSQVAGNFYGYTF. The CDR3 DNA sequence: TGTGCCAGCAGCCAAGTGGCAGGGAATTTCTATGGCTACACCTTC.

The chain employs TRBV5-8 and TRBJ1-1; no firm D call. V was trimmed by 7 bases and J by 0 bases, leaving 10 bases between them. The CDR3 has 13 amino acids. Per the germline V gene, CDR1 is SGHTS and CDR2 is YDEGEE. The CDR3 loop reads CASGSMMNTEAFF. CDR3 coding DNA: TGTGCCAGCGGCAGTATGATGAACACTGAAGCTTTCTTT.

The chain couples TRBV5-1 to TRBJ1-2; no clear D. Germline V gives CDR1 SGHRS, CDR2 YFSETQ. The V end was cut by 4 bases, the J end by 1 base, with 14 bases between. There are 15 residues in the CDR3. The CDR3 DNA sequence: TGCGCCAGCAGCCTAGGCCAGCAGATTAACTATGGCTACACCTTC. It encodes CASSLGQQINYGYTF.

Here the CDR3 DNA reads TGTGCCAGCAGTCGTCTCTATCCGGGGGGTGGCTACGAGCAGTACTTC. Protein product: CASSRLYPGGGYEQYF. The J gene is TRBJ2-7, the V gene TRBV6-2 or TRBV6-3, with 7 bases lining up with TRBD2. Germline CDR1 MNHEY, CDR2 SVGEGT. V lost 5 bases, J lost 3 bases, and 13 bases stayed unmatched. CDR3 length: 16 amino acids.

V is TRBV7-9 and J is TRBJ1-2, with TRBD1 matching over 11 bases. This CDR3 region has 14 residues. Germline loops: CDR1 SEHNR, CDR2 FQNEAQ (reference sequence). V was pared by 8 bases and J by 3 bases, with 5 bases of the junction left unmatched. The CDR3 region has the DNA TGTGCCAGCTGGACAGGGGGCGCATACTATGGCTACACCTTC. Translating it yields CASWTGGAYYGYTF. The whole variable domain, filled in from reference TRBV7-9 and TRBJ1-2, reads DTGVSQNPRHKITKRGQNVTFRCDPISEHNRLYWYRQTLGQGPEFLTYFQNEAQLEKSRLLSDRFSAERPKGSFSTLEIQRTEQGDSAMYLCASWTGGAYYGYTFGSGTRLTVV.

V and J are TRBV27 and TRBJ1-2; 8 nucleotides agree with TRBD1. The ends lost 6 bases at V and 4 bases at J; junction bases unmatched: 4. The CDR3 runs to 13 residues. Per germline, CDR1 MNHEY and CDR2 SMNVEV (reference sequence). The CDR3 sequence is CASSGQGRYGYTF. CDR3 DNA: TGTGCCAGCAGCGGACAGGGCCGCTATGGCTACACCTTC.

A single count supports this clone. The chain recombines TRBV7-2 with TRBJ2-7; TRBD2 aligns across 8 bases. Trimming took 4 bases from V and 6 from J; bases not matched to a gene: 5. The CDR3 contains 13 residues. CDR1 and CDR2 (germline): SGHTA, FQGNSA. CDR3 loop: CASSWGTRSEQYF. The CDR3 DNA follows: TGTGCCAGCAGCTGGGGGACTAGAAGCGAGCAGTACTTC.

A few counts support this clone. The chain carries TRBV11-3 and TRBJ2-1, with 8 bases fitting TRBD2. The germline CDR1 and CDR2 sequences are SGHNT and YENEEA. The CDR3 contains 15 residues. V shed 5 bases and J 5 bases; nucleotides not matched to a gene: 8. CDR3: CASSPTGRGDNEQFF. As DNA, the CDR3 is TGTGCCAGCAGCCCCACCGGGCGGGGGGACAATGAGCAGTTCTTC.

CDR3 sequence: CATSDLHRDTKYNSPLHF. In DNA, the CDR3 is TGTGCCACCAGTGATTTGCACCGGGACACAAAATATAATTCACCCCTCCACTTT. The chain couples TRBV24-1 to TRBJ1-6, with D perhaps TRBD1 (6 bases). This CDR3 contains 18 residues. V lost 0 bases, J lost 4 bases, and 15 bases lay in between. Germline V gene sequence: CDR1 KGHDR, CDR2 SFDVKD.

This sequence joins TRBV11-2 and TRBJ1-6; tentative D call: TRBD1 (6 bases). The germline V gene has CDR1 SGHAT and CDR2 FQNNGV. The CDR3 totals 17 residues. Trimming cost V 5 bases and J 4 bases, with 18 bases left between them. DNA of the CDR3: TGTGCCAGCAGCATCGTCGCGGGGGGCGCTTATAATTCACCCCTCCACTTT. Its protein product is CASSIVAGGAYNSPLHF.

The chain links TRBV6-5 to TRBJ1-2; possible D gene TRBD1, 5 bases. With 4 bases removed from V and 5 bases from J, the gap between germline ends came to 11 bases. Germline V CDR1 and CDR2: MNHEY, SVGAGI. The CDR3 length is 13 residues. CDR3 protein: CASSLARDYGYTF. The CDR3 coding sequence is TGTGCCAGCAGTTTAGCCAGGGATTATGGCTACACCTTC.

The V gene is TRBV7-3, the J gene TRBJ2-5; 7 bases align to TRBD2. The germline V gene encodes CDR1 SGHTA and CDR2 FQGTGA. CDR3 length: 13 amino acids. Unmatched junction bases numbered 3, after V lost 8 bases and J lost 0 bases. CDR3 protein: CASGRGYQETQYF. The CDR3 bases are TGTGCCAGCGGGCGGGGGTACCAAGAGACCCAGTACTTC.

In DNA, the CDR3 is TGCGCCAGCAGCTTGGTCGACAGGGCCCCTGGAGAGACCCAGTACTTC. Encoded protein: CASSLVDRAPGETQYF. The rearrangement joins TRBV5-1 to TRBJ2-5; TRBD1 matches at 7 bases. J lost 4 bases, V lost 0 bases, and 9 bases had no gene match. Germline V gives CDR1 SGHRS, CDR2 YFSETQ. This CDR3 has 16 amino acids. The complete variable domain, with remaining parts taken from reference TRBV5-1 and TRBJ2-5, reads KAGVTQTPRYLIKTRGQQVTLSCSPISGHRSVSWYQQTPGQGLQFLFEYFSETQRNKGNFPGRFSGRQFSNSRSEMNVSTLELGDSALYLCASSLVDRAPGETQYFGPGTRLLVL.

This clone has a handful of counts. This sequence joins TRBV10-1 and TRBJ1-1; 7 nucleotides align to TRBD1. Germline V gene sequence: CDR1 WNHNN, CDR2 SYGVQD (reference sequence). There are 14 residues in the CDR3. V gave up 8 bases and J gave up 6 bases; unmatched junction bases: 12. The CDR3 region has the DNA TGCGCCAGCCGGGGGTCAGGGGGAATCTCTGAAGCTTTCTTT. Translating gives CASRGSGGISEAFF.

This chain uses TRBV15 with TRBJ1-5; no reliable D call. V was pared by 0 bases and J by 2 bases, with 14 bases between. The CDR3 is 17 amino acids. CDR1 LNHNV and CDR2 YYDKDF come from the germline V gene (reference sequence). The CDR3 sequence is CATSREREGAGNQPQHF. Written as DNA, the CDR3 is TGTGCCACCAGCAGAGAACGGGAGGGAGCGGGCAATCAGCCCCAGCATTTT.

Points on this clone: The sample contains more than one DNA sequence encoding this CDR3. The V gene is TRBV5-1, the J gene TRBJ1-1; TRBD1 might be the D (5 bases). This CDR3 contains 13 residues. V was trimmed by 0 bases and J by 7 bases, leaving 10 bases between them. Germline CDR1 reads SGHRS; CDR2 reads YFSETQ. CDR3 region: CASSLGQTIEAFF. CDR3 DNA sequence: TGCGCCAGCAGCTTGGGACAGACAATTGAAGCTTTCTTT.

The chain uses TRBV12-3 or TRBV12-4 and TRBJ1-1; no clear D. This CDR3 has 13 amino acids. Deletions cut 5 bases from V and 5 bases from J, with 12 bases between. The CDR3: CASSLSGGTEAFF. The CDR3 DNA sequence: TGTGCCAGCAGTCTCTCGGGTGGAACTGAAGCTTTCTTT.

The chain combines TRBV20-1 with TRBJ1-2; 12 nucleotides line up with TRBD1. CDR1 is DFQATT, CDR2 SNEGSKA, per germline (reference sequence). This CDR3 spans 13 amino acids. The V segment lost 3 bases and the J segment 8 bases; nucleotides outside the gene matches: 4. The CDR3 nucleotides read TGCAGTGCTAGTCGGGACAGGGGGCAGGGCTACACCTTC. Its translation: CSASRDRGQGYTF.

V is TRBV5-4 and J is TRBJ1-6; tentative D call: TRBD1 (5 bases). Trimming took 0 bases from V and 9 from J, leaving 7 bases between them. CDR1 and CDR2 from the germline V gene are SGHNT and YYREEE (reference sequence). The CDR3 covers 13 residues. This chain's CDR3 is CASSLDGGSPLHF. The CDR3 DNA reads TGTGCCAGCAGCTTGGACGGGGGTTCACCCCTCCACTTT. Based on the CDR3 plus reference TRBV5-4 and TRBJ1-6, the full variable domain is ETGVTQSPTHLIKTRGQQVTLRCSSQSGHNTVSWYQQALGQGPQFIFQYYREEENGRGNFPPRFSGLQFPNYSSELNVNALELDDSALYLCASSLDGGSPLHFGNGTRLTVT.

The rearrangement uses TRBV6-2 or TRBV6-3 and TRBJ2-3; 9 bases agree with TRBD2. The V and J ends lost 5 bases and 6 bases, in that order; junction bases with no gene match: 12. Germline V gene sequence: CDR1 MNHEY, CDR2 SVGEGT. The CDR3 covers 16 residues. The CDR3 reads CASSALRGRGSDTQYF. As DNA, the CDR3 is TGTGCCAGCAGTGCGCTGCGCGGGAGGGGTTCGGATACGCAGTATTTT.

This clone appeared a single time. J is TRBJ1-5 and V is TRBV14; 7 bases agree with TRBD1. CDR1 is SGHDN and CDR2 is FVKESK in the germline V gene. The J segment lost 7 bases and the V segment lost 1 base, leaving 4 bases of the junction unmatched. CDR3 length: 14 amino acids. CDR3 loop: CASSQGQGGQPQHF. For the CDR3, the DNA is TGTGCCAGCAGCCAAGGGCAGGGGGGCCAGCCCCAGCATTTT.